These 13 T cell receptor beta chains share one sample of origin, sequenced in a study of vaccination and CD4 T cells after COVID-19 (dated by TCRdb to between 2022 and 2023). The antigens for these receptors are not known. Libraries were built with PCR. Sequencing used an Illumina iSeq 100. TCR sequencing of DNA from cultured CD4+ T cells used the Oncomine TCR Beta short-read assay at the Johns Hopkins FTIC core. TCRdb ran its own pipeline on the public reads, namely fastp trimming at Q25 and MiXCR clone calling, and kept in-frame beta chains. Duplicate CDR3 protein sequences are folded into a single record with the most common DNA and genes. Present in this sample are some 9,000 distinct CDR3 sequences, 30% to 35% of which were seen just once. About two fifths of the sample lies in the top ten. The sample's treatment or condition label, decoded: 10-day PBMC culture with coronavirus spike peptide pools or control peptides (ViraFEST assay). CD4+ T cells from unexposed donors were collected before the COVID-19 pandemic (2011-2018).

The sequencing input was CD4+ T cells from blood, cultured in vitro. The receptors derive from a human donor in good health.

The rearrangement links TRBV7-3 to TRBJ1-1, with a tentative D call TRBD1 (5 bases). Germline CDR1 is SGHTA and CDR2 is FQGTGA. The CDR3 consists of 13 residues. Trimming removed 8 bases from V and 0 bases from J, with 10 bases in between. The CDR3: CASGAGLNTEAFF. In DNA form, the CDR3 reads TGTGCCAGCGGGGCGGGACTGAACACTGAAGCTTTCTTT.

This clonotype was seen only a few times. The CDR3 DNA reads as TGTGCCAGCAAGGGCGGAGGCACAGATACGCAGTATTTT. Translating gives CASKGGGTDTQYF. The rearrangement links TRBV28 to TRBJ2-3, with D uncertain. This CDR3 is built from 13 residues. Germline V gene lookup returns CDR1 MDHEN and CDR2 SYDVKM. Trimming stripped 7 bases from V and 1 base from J, with 9 bases between.

CDR3 sequence: CASSLGGPYEQYF. CDR3 nucleotide sequence: TGTGCCAGCAGCTTAGGTGGCCCCTACGAGCAGTACTTC. The chain combines TRBV7-2 with TRBJ2-7; D call uncertain. V was shortened by 1 base and J by 2 bases, with 6 bases between the two germline ends. The germline V gene encodes CDR1 SGHTA and CDR2 FQGNSA. The CDR3 is 13 residues long.

The chain recombines TRBV6-1 with TRBJ2-5; no clear D gene. Germline CDR1 and CDR2: MNHNS and SASEGT. Trimming removed 3 bases at V and 10 bases at J, with 15 bases between. The CDR3 sequence is 13 residues long. The CDR3 is CASSDLDRLDQYF. The CDR3 DNA follows: TGTGCCAGCAGTGATTTGGACCGTTTGGACCAGTACTTC.

The chain carries TRBV12-3 or TRBV12-4 and TRBJ2-1, with D perhaps TRBD1 or TRBD2 (5 bases each). The V end was cut by 2 bases, the J end by 6 bases, with 14 bases between. The CDR3 sequence is 15 residues long. DNA for the CDR3: TGTGCCAGCAGTTTACAAGGGACGGTCGGCAATGAGCAGTTCTTC. Its protein product is CASSLQGTVGNEQFF.

This clonotype is medium-sized (0.01 to 0.1%) within its sample. The gene calls are TRBV7-9 and TRBJ1-1; 7 bases agree with TRBD1. The CDR3 sequence is 14 residues long. Germline-derived CDR1 and CDR2 are SEHNR and FQNEAQ (reference sequence). The V and J ends lost 6 bases and 8 bases, in that order; junction bases with no gene match: 12. DNA for the CDR3: TGTGCCAGCAGAGGATTACAGGGGCAGACGGAAGCTTTCTTT. It yields the protein CASRGLQGQTEAFF.

The chain employs TRBV6-5 and TRBJ2-1, with 8 bases fitting TRBD1. The CDR3 consists of 17 residues. V shed 2 bases, J shed 8 bases, and the junction held 14 bases outside the gene matches. Germline V gene lookup returns CDR1 MNHEY and CDR2 SVGAGI. The CDR3 protein is CASSYPRTGTGFHEQFF. The DNA of the CDR3 is TGTGCCAGCAGTTACCCCCGAACCGGGACAGGTTTCCATGAGCAGTTCTTC.

This chain connects TRBV19 to TRBJ2-2; D assignment may be TRBD1 or TRBD2 (5 bases each). This CDR3 is 15 amino acids long. V dropped 7 bases and J dropped 2 bases, with 14 bases sitting between them. The germline V gene encodes CDR1 LNHDA and CDR2 SQIVND (reference sequence). The chain's CDR3 is CASTLGTANTGELFF. The DNA of the CDR3 is TGTGCCAGTACCCTGGGGACGGCCAACACCGGGGAGCTGTTTTTT.

The CDR3 is CATSRVGGARTEAFF. The CDR3 DNA reads as TGTGCCACCAGCAGAGTAGGGGGGGCGCGAACTGAAGCTTTCTTT. The genes are TRBV15 and TRBJ1-1; tentative D call: TRBD1 (6 bases). This CDR3 contains 15 residues. Per germline, CDR1 LNHNV and CDR2 YYDKDF (reference sequence). V was trimmed by 1 base and J by 5 bases, leaving 14 bases between them.

The rearrangement joins TRBV6-1 to TRBJ2-6; 8 bases are shared with TRBD1. Germline V gene lookup returns CDR1 MNHNS and CDR2 SASEGT. With 10 bases clipped from V and 0 bases from J, the junction kept 32 bases outside the gene matches. The CDR3 runs 24 residues. CDR3 nucleotide sequence: TGTGCCACCCTCCCCCCGGGACAGGCGCCGGTTATGCGGAAAAGGAGCTCTGGGGCCAACGTCCTGACTTTC. It yields the protein CATLPPGQAPVMRKRSSGANVLTF.

In DNA, the CDR3 is TGTGCCAGCAGCCCGGACAGGGGGAGCTACAATGAGCAGTTCTTC. Amino acids: CASSPDRGSYNEQFF. The rearrangement links TRBV7-3 to TRBJ2-1, with TRBD1 identical over 10 bases. CDR3 length equals 15 residues. J lost 3 bases, V lost 5 bases, and 4 bases had no gene match. Germline V gives CDR1 SGHTA, CDR2 FQGTGA.

The rearrangement links TRBV6-1 to TRBJ2-3; 7 bases agree with TRBD2. The CDR3 length is 16 residues. The J segment lost 0 bases and the V segment lost 2 bases, leaving 5 bases of the junction unmatched. The germline V gene encodes CDR1 MNHNS and CDR2 SASEGT. CDR3 loop: CASSENPGGSTDTQYF. The DNA for the CDR3 is TGTGCCAGCAGTGAAAACCCCGGGGGGAGCACAGATACGCAGTATTTT.

This clonotype ranks as medium-sized. The chain carries TRBV2 and TRBJ1-1; D is uncertain. V was shortened by 3 bases and J by 8 bases, with 7 bases between the two germline ends. This CDR3 region has 11 residues. Germline V lookup: CDR1 SNHLY, CDR2 FYNNEI. The CDR3 protein is CASSEWREAFF. In DNA form, the CDR3 reads TGTGCCAGCAGTGAGTGGAGGGAAGCTTTCTTT.